The 9 T cell receptor beta chains given below trace back to one sample, sequenced in a study of T cells after yellow fever vaccination. TCRdb processed the 5' RACE reads anew with MiXCR; each CDR3 protein has one entry. Of 150,000 to 200,000 distinct CDR3 sequences in the sample, around 8.5% were seen once. The sample in question was CD8+ T cells sorted from PBMCs, obtained 45 days after the yellow fever booster vaccination. These receptor sequences come from a man aged 18-30 years who received the YFV17D yellow fever vaccine.

This CDR3 is CASSQDTGPRNTEAFF. In nucleotides, the CDR3 is TGCGCCAGCAGCCAAGATACTGGACCTAGGAACACTGAAGCTTTCTTT. This chain links TRBV4-1 with TRBJ1-1, with unresolved D. This CDR3 has 16 amino acids. V was shortened by 0 bases and J by 1 base, with 12 bases between the two germline ends. Germline V gene data show CDR1 as MGHRA and CDR2 as YSYEKL.

The chain has TRBV30 and TRBJ1-4, with TRBD1 as a possible D gene (5 bases). CDR1 is GTSNPN, CDR2 SVGIG, per germline (reference sequence). The CDR3 totals 15 residues. The ends were cut back, 0 bases at V and 6 bases at J, with 14 bases in the middle. The CDR3 DNA reads as TGTGCCTGGAGTGTACTGAGCAGGGCAGATGAAAAACTGTTTTTT. This codes for CAWSVLSRADEKLFF.

The chain combines TRBV6-2 or TRBV6-3 with TRBJ1-1; 7 bases align to TRBD1. There are 17 residues in the CDR3. The V and J ends lost 2 bases and 5 bases, in that order; junction bases with no gene match: 14. Germline CDR1 reads MNHEY; CDR2 reads SVGEGT. In DNA, the CDR3 is TGTGCCAGCAGTTACGAGACACAAGTGGGACAGTCAACTGAAGCTTTCTTT. Its protein is CASSYETQVGQSTEAFF.

This clonotype was seen more than once but under ten times. The chain links TRBV12-3 or TRBV12-4 to TRBJ1-2; D ambiguous. The CDR3 has 13 amino acids. V was cut by 4 bases and J by 6 bases, with 12 bases left in between. CDR3 nucleotide sequence: TGTGCCAGCAGTTGGTATCAGAGCAATGGCTACACCTTC. This translates into CASSWYQSNGYTF.

V and J are TRBV7-2 and TRBJ1-3; no definite D call. CDR3 length: 15 amino acids. From germline, CDR1 is SGHTA and CDR2 FQGNSA. V was clipped by 1 base and J by 2 bases, with 9 bases between them. CDR3 nucleotide sequence: TGTGCCAGCAGCTTAGAATCCTTTACTGGAAACACCATATATTTT. Translation: CASSLESFTGNTIYF.

The chain recombines TRBV27 with TRBJ1-4; maybe TRBD1 (5 bases). This CDR3 spans 16 amino acids. The V end was cut by 1 base, the J end by 2 bases, with 11 bases between. Germline CDR1 MNHEY, CDR2 SMNVEV (reference sequence). The CDR3 reads CASSLWGGRTNEKLFF. CDR3 nucleotides: TGTGCCAGCAGTTTATGGGGGGGAAGGACTAATGAAAAACTGTTTTTT.

This clonotype has more than one count but fewer than ten. This rearrangement joins TRBV4-1 to TRBJ2-7; perhaps TRBD1 as D (6 bases). The CDR3 runs to 14 residues. The germline V gene has CDR1 MGHRA and CDR2 YSYEKL. With 2 bases removed from V and 1 base from J, the gap between germline ends came to 9 bases. The CDR3 here is CASSQTQGSYEQYF. In nucleotides, the CDR3 is TGCGCCAGCAGCCAAACACAGGGTTCCTACGAGCAGTACTTC.

This clonotype was counted many times. V and J are TRBV25-1 and TRBJ2-5, with a tentative D call TRBD2 (6 bases). This CDR3 is built from 14 residues. Looked up from germline, CDR1 is MGHDK and CDR2 is SYGVNS. The germline V and J ends were trimmed by 9 bases and 2 bases, with 16 bases remaining between them. The CDR3 coding sequence is TGTGCCAGAGGGAAGCGGCTAGCGCAAGAGACCCAGTACTTC. This translates into CARGKRLAQETQYF.

V and J are TRBV9 and TRBJ2-1; TRBD1 agrees at 8 bases. Germline V lookup: CDR1 SGDLS, CDR2 YYNGEE. V trimming: 10 bases; J trimming: 3 bases; junction bases outside the gene matches: 6. The CDR3 is 13 amino acids. The CDR3 is CASGQGIYNEQFF. The CDR3 coding sequence is TGTGCCTCCGGACAGGGCATCTACAATGAGCAGTTCTTC. Full variable domain (outside the CDR3, taken from reference TRBV9 and TRBJ2-1): DSGVTQTPKHLITATGQRVTLRCSPRSGDLSVYWYQQSLDQGLQFLIQYYNGEERAKGNILERFSAQQFPDLHSELNLSSLELGDSALYFCASGQGIYNEQFFGPGTRLTVL.